These T cell receptor beta chains were read from a single sample in a study of T-cell reconstitution after alpha-beta-depleted transplantation in children. TCRdb ran MiXCR on the PCR reads and lists one entry per CDR3 protein. The table lists 200,000 to 250,000 distinct CDR3 sequences, roughly a tenth of them singletons. The sample was PBMCs from the stem cell graft donor, taken from the stem cell graft. The origin of the receptors is a human donor who donated a stem cell graft to a child with acute lymphoblastic leukemia. Both conserved end residues are part of each CDR3. Each record gives: J gene, clone size, V gene, D gene, CDR3 DNA, CDR3 protein. A D gene is named only where the DNA matches it firmly. Rows give clone size only sometimes, using once, few, many, or a class for an expanded clone.

j_call: TRBJ2-5
clone_size: few
v_call: TRBV5-1
d_call: TRBD2
cdr3_nt: TGCGCCAGCGGGGCCGGCGGCGGGGGTAGGGAGACCCAGTACTTC
cdr3_aa: CASGAGGGGRETQYF

j_call: TRBJ2-7
clone_size: few
v_call: TRBV19
d_call: TRBD1
cdr3_nt: TGTGCCAGTAGTCCCCCGACAGGGGGTCGGTGGGGCGAGCAGTACTTC
cdr3_aa: CASSPPTGGRWGEQYF

j_call: TRBJ1-2
clone_size: -
v_call: TRBV3-1
d_call: -
cdr3_nt: TGTGCCAGCAGCCAAGTCTCCAGAGGGGACTATGGCTACACCTTC
cdr3_aa: CASSQVSRGDYGYTF

j_call: TRBJ1-2
clone_size: -
v_call: TRBV19
d_call: -
cdr3_nt: TGTGCCAGTAGTAATCACATTCGGGGACTCCACTATGGCTACACCTTC
cdr3_aa: CASSNHIRGLHYGYTF

j_call: TRBJ1-2
clone_size: -
v_call: TRBV6-5
d_call: TRBD1
cdr3_nt: TGTGCCAGCAGTTACTCCCGGGACAGCTATGGCTACACCTTC
cdr3_aa: CASSYSRDSYGYTF

j_call: TRBJ2-2
clone_size: few
v_call: TRBV29-1
d_call: -
cdr3_nt: TGCAGCGTTGAAAAGGGGCTTACCGGGGAGCTGTTTTTT
cdr3_aa: CSVEKGLTGELFF

j_call: TRBJ2-1
clone_size: many
v_call: TRBV5-1
d_call: -
cdr3_nt: TGCGCCAGCAGCTTGCAGCCGGGAGATGTTTGGGAGCAGTTCTTC
cdr3_aa: CASSLQPGDVWEQFF

j_call: TRBJ2-7
clone_size: -
v_call: TRBV27
d_call: -
cdr3_nt: TGTGCCAGCAGTTTATCCCTCGGGCAGACGCGGCAGTACTTC
cdr3_aa: CASSLSLGQTRQYF

j_call: TRBJ2-5
clone_size: -
v_call: TRBV7-6
d_call: -
cdr3_nt: TGTGCCAGCAGCTTTAGGAACAGTCAAGAGACCCAGTACTTC
cdr3_aa: CASSFRNSQETQYF

j_call: TRBJ1-1
clone_size: few
v_call: TRBV27
d_call: -
cdr3_nt: TGTGCCAGCAGTAGTCAGGGAGTTAACACTGAAGCTTTCTTT
cdr3_aa: CASSSQGVNTEAFF

j_call: TRBJ1-1
clone_size: few
v_call: TRBV20-1
d_call: TRBD1
cdr3_nt: TGCAGTGCTAGAGCCGGGACAGGGTCCACTGAAGCTTTCTTT
cdr3_aa: CSARAGTGSTEAFF

j_call: TRBJ2-7
clone_size: few
v_call: TRBV6-6
d_call: TRBD2
cdr3_nt: TGTGCCAGCAGTGGCGGGACTACCACAGATCAGTACTTC
cdr3_aa: CASSGGTTTDQYF

j_call: TRBJ2-5
clone_size: many
v_call: TRBV7-9
d_call: -
cdr3_nt: TGTGCCAGCAGCTTAGTCGCGACTAGTATGCAAGAGACCCAGTACTTC
cdr3_aa: CASSLVATSMQETQYF

j_call: TRBJ2-3
clone_size: many
v_call: TRBV5-6
d_call: -
cdr3_nt: TGTGCCAGCAGCTTTTCCCGAGACAGGAGGCACACAGATACGCAGTATTTT
cdr3_aa: CASSFSRDRRHTDTQYF

j_call: TRBJ2-2
clone_size: -
v_call: TRBV20-1
d_call: TRBD1
cdr3_nt: TGCAGTGCTAGAGATCCCTGGACAGGGGGGAACACCGGGGAGCTGTTTTTT
cdr3_aa: CSARDPWTGGNTGELFF

j_call: TRBJ1-6
clone_size: -
v_call: TRBV20-1
d_call: -
cdr3_nt: TGCAGTGCTATCAGGGGCGCCGAGGATTCACCCCTCCACTTT
cdr3_aa: CSAIRGAEDSPLHF

j_call: TRBJ1-1
clone_size: few
v_call: TRBV20-1
d_call: -
cdr3_nt: TGCAGTGCTAGAGGACAAGGGGGGGCTTTCTTT
cdr3_aa: CSARGQGGAFF

j_call: TRBJ2-1
clone_size: few
v_call: TRBV5-1
d_call: TRBD2
cdr3_nt: TGCGCCAGCAGCTTGGGTTACGGGGGGGCTCTGCAGGACAATGAGCAGTTCTTC
cdr3_aa: CASSLGYGGALQDNEQFF

j_call: TRBJ2-1
clone_size: -
v_call: TRBV5-1
d_call: TRBD2
cdr3_nt: TGCGCCAGCAGCTTGGGGAACGAGCGGGGCTACAATGAGCAGTTCTTC
cdr3_aa: CASSLGNERGYNEQFF

j_call: TRBJ2-3
clone_size: -
v_call: TRBV15
d_call: TRBD2
cdr3_nt: TGTGCCACCAGCAGCGGACTAGCGGGGTATACAGATACGCAGTATTTT
cdr3_aa: CATSSGLAGYTDTQYF

j_call: TRBJ2-2
clone_size: many
v_call: TRBV20-1
d_call: -
cdr3_nt: TGCAGTGCTAGAGATCCAGTGTCCGGGGAGCTGTTTTTT
cdr3_aa: CSARDPVSGELFF

j_call: TRBJ2-7
clone_size: many
v_call: TRBV5-1
d_call: -
cdr3_nt: TGCGCCAGCAGCTTGGCCCGGGGCGCATCCTACGAGCAGTACTTC
cdr3_aa: CASSLARGASYEQYF

j_call: TRBJ2-2
clone_size: -
v_call: TRBV10-3
d_call: -
cdr3_nt: TGTGCCATCAGTGAGTCCCGGCGCACCGGGGAGCTGTTTTTT
cdr3_aa: CAISESRRTGELFF

j_call: TRBJ2-2
clone_size: many
v_call: TRBV4-1
d_call: -
cdr3_nt: TGCGCCAGCAGCCAAGATCCACAGGACGCCCTAGCCGGGGAGCTGTTTTTT
cdr3_aa: CASSQDPQDALAGELFF

j_call: TRBJ2-7
clone_size: many
v_call: TRBV28
d_call: -
cdr3_nt: TGTGCCAGCAGTTTCGGGAGTGCCTACGAGCAGTACTTC
cdr3_aa: CASSFGSAYEQYF

j_call: TRBJ2-1
clone_size: few
v_call: TRBV20-1
d_call: TRBD2
cdr3_nt: TGCAGTGCTAGGTGGCAGCGGGGGAGCAATGTCAATGAGCAGTTCTTC
cdr3_aa: CSARWQRGSNVNEQFF